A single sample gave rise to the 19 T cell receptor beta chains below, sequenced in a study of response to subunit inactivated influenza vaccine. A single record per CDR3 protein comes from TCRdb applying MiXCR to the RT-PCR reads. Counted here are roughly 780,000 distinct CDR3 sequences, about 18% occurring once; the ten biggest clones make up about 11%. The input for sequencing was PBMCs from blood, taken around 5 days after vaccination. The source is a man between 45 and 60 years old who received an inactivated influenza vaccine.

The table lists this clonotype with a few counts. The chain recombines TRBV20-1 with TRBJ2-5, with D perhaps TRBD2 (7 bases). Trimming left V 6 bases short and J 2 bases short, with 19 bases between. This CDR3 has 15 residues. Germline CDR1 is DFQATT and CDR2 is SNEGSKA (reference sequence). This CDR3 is CSALNMGGRQETQYF. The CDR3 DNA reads TGCAGTGCCCTGAATATGGGGGGGCGTCAAGAGACCCAGTACTTC.

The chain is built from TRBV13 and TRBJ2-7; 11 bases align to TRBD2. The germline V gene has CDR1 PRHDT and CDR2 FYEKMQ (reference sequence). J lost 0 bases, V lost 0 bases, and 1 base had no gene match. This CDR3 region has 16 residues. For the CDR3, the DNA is TGTGCCAGCAGCTTAGGGGGACTAGCGGTCTCCTACGAGCAGTACTTC. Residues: CASSLGGLAVSYEQYF.

The CDR3 DNA sequence: TGTGCCAGCAGCCACACAGGGGCTCGCAATCAGCCCCAGCATTTT. Its translation: CASSHTGARNQPQHF. This rearrangement joins TRBV6-1 to TRBJ1-5; 7 positions agree with TRBD1. J was trimmed by 2 bases and V by 6 bases; bases with no gene match: 7. Per the germline V gene, CDR1 is MNHNS and CDR2 is SASEGT. This CDR3 contains 15 residues.

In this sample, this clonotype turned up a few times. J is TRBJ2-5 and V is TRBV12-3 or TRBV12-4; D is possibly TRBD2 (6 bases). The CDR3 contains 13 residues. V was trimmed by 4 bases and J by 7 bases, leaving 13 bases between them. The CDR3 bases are TGTGCCAGCAGTTCGAGGCAGGGAGGGACCCAGTACTTC. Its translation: CASSSRQGGTQYF.

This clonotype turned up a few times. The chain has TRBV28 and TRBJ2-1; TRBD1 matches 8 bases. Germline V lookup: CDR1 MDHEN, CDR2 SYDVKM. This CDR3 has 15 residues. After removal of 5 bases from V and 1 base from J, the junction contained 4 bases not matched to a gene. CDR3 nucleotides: TGTGCCAGCAGTATTACAGGGGGATCCTACAATGAGCAGTTCTTC. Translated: CASSITGGSYNEQFF. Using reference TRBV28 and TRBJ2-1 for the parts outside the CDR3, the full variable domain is DVKVTQSSRYLVKRTGEKVFLECVQDMDHENMFWYRQDPGLGLRLIYFSYDVKMKEKGDIPEGYSVSREKKERFSLILESASTNQTSMYLCASSITGGSYNEQFFGPGTRLTVL.

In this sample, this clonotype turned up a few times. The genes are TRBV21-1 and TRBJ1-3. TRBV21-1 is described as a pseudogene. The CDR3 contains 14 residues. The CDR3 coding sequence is TGTGCCAGCAGCAAAGGAGGGGCCAGAAACACCATATATTTT. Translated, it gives CASSKGGARNTIYF.

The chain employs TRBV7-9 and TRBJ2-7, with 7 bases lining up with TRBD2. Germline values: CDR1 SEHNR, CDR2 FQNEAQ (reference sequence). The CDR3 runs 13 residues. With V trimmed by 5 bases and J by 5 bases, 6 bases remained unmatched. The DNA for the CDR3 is TGTGCCAGCAGCCATCAGGGAGGGAACGAGCAGTACTTC. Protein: CASSHQGGNEQYF.

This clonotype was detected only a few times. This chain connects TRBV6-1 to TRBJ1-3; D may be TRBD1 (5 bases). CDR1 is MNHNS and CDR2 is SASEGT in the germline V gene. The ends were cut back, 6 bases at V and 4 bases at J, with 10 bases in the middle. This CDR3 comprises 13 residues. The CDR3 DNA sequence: TGTGCCAGCAGCCCAGGGTTAGGAAACACCATATATTTT. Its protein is CASSPGLGNTIYF.

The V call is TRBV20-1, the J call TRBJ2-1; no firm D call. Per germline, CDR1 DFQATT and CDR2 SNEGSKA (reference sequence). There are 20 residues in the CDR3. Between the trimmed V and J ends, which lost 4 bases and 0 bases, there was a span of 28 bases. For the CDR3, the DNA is TGCAGTGCTATACCTCGGGTTATTGCGCGGAGTGGCCGCTCCTACAATGAGCAGTTCTTC. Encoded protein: CSAIPRVIARSGRSYNEQFF.

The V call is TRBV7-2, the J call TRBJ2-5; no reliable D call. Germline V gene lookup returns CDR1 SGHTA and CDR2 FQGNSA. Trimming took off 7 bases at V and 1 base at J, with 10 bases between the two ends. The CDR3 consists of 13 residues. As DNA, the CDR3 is TGTGCCAGCACCTATTGGGGCCAAGAGACCCAGTACTTC. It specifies CASTYWGQETQYF.

The CDR3 coding sequence is TGTGCCAGCAGTACCCATAACAGCGGCGAGCAGTACTTC. It specifies CASSTHNSGEQYF. The chain carries TRBV27 and TRBJ2-7; D might be TRBD2 (5 bases). Germline assignment: CDR1 MNHEY and CDR2 SMNVEV (reference sequence). The ends were cut back, 5 bases at V and 6 bases at J, with 14 bases in the middle. This CDR3 comprises 13 residues.

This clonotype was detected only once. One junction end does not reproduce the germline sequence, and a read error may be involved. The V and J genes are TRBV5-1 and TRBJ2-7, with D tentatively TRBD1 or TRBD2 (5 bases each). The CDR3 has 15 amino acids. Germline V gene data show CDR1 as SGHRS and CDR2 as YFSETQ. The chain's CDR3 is CVSSPAGTPSYEQYF. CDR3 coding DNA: TGCGTCAGCTCCCCCGCCGGGACGCCATCCTACGAGCAGTACTTC.

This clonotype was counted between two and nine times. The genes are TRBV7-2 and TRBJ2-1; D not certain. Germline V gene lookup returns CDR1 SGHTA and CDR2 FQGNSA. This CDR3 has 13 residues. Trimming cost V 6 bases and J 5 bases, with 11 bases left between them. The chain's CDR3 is CASSLFADNEQFF. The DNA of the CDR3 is TGTGCCAGCAGTCTCTTCGCTGACAATGAGCAGTTCTTC. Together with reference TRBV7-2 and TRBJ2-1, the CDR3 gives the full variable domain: GAGVSQSPSNKVTEKGKDVELRCDPISGHTALYWYRQSLGQGLEFLIYFQGNSAPDKSGLPSDRFSAERTGGSVSTLTIQRTQQEDSAVYLCASSLFADNEQFFGPGTRLTVL.

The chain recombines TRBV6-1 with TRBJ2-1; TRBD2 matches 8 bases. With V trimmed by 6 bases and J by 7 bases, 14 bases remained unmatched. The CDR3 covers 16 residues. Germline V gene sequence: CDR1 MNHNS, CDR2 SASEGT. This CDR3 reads CASSSRRAGVVNEQFF. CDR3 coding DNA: TGTGCCAGCAGCTCCCGACGAGCGGGGGTGGTTAATGAGCAGTTCTTC.

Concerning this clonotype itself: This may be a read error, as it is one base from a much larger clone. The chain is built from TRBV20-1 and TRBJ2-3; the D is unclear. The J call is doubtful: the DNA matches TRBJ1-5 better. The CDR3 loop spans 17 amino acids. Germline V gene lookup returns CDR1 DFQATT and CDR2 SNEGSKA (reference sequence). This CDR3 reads CSAKGLAGSTSTDTQHF. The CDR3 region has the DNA TGCAGTGCTAAAGGCCTAGCGGGGAGTACTAGCACAGATACGCAGCATTTT.

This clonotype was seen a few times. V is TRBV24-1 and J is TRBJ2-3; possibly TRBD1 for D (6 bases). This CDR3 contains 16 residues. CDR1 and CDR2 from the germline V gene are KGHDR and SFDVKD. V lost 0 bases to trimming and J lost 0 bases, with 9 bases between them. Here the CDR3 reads CATSDLGGGSTDTQYF. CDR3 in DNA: TGTGCCACCAGTGATTTGGGGGGCGGGAGCACAGATACGCAGTATTTT.

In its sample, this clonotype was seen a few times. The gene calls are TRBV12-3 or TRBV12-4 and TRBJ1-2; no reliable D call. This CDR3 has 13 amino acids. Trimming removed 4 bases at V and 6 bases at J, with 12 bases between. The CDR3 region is CASSWGWGDGYTF. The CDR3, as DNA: TGTGCCAGCAGTTGGGGTTGGGGAGATGGCTACACCTTC.

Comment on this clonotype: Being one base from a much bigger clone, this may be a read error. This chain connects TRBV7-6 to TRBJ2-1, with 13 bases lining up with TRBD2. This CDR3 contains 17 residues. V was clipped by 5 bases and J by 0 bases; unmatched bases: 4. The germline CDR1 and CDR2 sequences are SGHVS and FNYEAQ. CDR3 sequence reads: CASSPRTSGGSYNEQFF. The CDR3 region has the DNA TGTGCCAGCAGCCCCCGGACTAGCGGGGGCTCCTACAATGAGCAGTTCTTC.

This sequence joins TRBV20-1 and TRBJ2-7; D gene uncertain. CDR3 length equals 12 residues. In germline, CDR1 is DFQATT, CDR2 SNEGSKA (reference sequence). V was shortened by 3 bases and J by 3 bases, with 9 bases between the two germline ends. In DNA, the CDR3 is TGCAGTGCTAGTCACAGCAGCTACGAGCAGTACTTC. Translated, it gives CSASHSSYEQYF.